This T cell receptor beta chain stems from a study of glioma-infiltrating T cells after dendritic cell vaccination. Fresh-frozen tumor tissue and more than two years of survival data were available for all. Clones were sequenced by immunoSEQ multiplex PCR, and TCRdb holds only the in-frame ones, with some missing. The sample records 90,000 to 100,000 clones, 70% to 80% being singletons. Whole-study findings and limits: Longer survival after dendritic cell vaccination followed higher pretreatment TIL content.

On this clone: Antigen unknown.

The sequencing used blood, collected before dendritic cell vaccination. This sequence originates from a human donor with glioblastoma.

Written as DNA, the CDR3 is TGCGCCAGCAGCTTGGCCGGCAGGGAAGAGACCCAGTACTTC. Amino acid sequence: CASSLAGREETQYF. This chain joins TRBV5-1 and TRBJ2-5; a possible D gene is TRBD1 (5 bases). The CDR3 sequence is 14 residues long. V was cut by 0 bases and J by 3 bases, with 9 bases left in between. The germline V gene has CDR1 SGHRS and CDR2 YFSETQ.